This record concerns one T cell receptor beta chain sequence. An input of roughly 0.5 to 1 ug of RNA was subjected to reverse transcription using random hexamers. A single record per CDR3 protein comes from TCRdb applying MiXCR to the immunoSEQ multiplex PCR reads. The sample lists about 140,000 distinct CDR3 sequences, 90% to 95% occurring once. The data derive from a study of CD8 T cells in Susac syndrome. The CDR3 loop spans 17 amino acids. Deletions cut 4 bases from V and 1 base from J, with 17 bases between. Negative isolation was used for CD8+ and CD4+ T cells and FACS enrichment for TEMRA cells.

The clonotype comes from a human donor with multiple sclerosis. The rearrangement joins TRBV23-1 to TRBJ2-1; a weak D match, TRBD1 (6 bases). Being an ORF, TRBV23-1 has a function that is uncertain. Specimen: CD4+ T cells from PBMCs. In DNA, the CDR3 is TGCGCCAGCAGTCCCGACCTAGGGGGTGGGTCCTACAATGAGCAGTTCTTC. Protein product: CASSPDLGGGSYNEQFF.